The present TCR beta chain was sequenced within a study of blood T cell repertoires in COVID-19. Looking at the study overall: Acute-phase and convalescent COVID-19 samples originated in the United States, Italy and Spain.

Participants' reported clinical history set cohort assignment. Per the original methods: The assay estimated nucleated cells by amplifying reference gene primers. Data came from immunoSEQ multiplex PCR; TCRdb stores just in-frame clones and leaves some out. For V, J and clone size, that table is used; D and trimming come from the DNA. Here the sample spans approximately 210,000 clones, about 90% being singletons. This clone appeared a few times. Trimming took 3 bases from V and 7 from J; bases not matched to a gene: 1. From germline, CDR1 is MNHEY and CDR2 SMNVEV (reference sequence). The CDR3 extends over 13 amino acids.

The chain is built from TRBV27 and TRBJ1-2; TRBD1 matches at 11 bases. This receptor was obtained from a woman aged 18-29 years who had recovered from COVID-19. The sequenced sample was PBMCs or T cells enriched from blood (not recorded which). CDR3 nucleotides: TGTGCCAGCAGTTTGGGACAGGGGGGTGGCTACACCTTC. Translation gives CASSLGQGGGYTF.